This record concerns one TCR beta chain sequence. Its target is not known. The run of the v3.0 immunoSEQ assay was at survey level. A target of roughly 40,000-55,000 T-cell genomes per sample was set for sequencing. Produced via immunoSEQ multiplex PCR; TCRdb's table is partial and in-frame only. The profile shows 45,000 or so clones, about 96% of them singletons. These data are taken from a study of long-term antiretroviral therapy in people with HIV. Findings and caveats of the study: For ART adherence, viral resistance and therapy changes, no data were available.

CDR3 size: 15 residues. Germline V lookup: CDR1 MNHNS, CDR2 SASEGT. This rearrangement joins TRBV6-1 to TRBJ2-5, with 9 bases matching TRBD1. Matching the DNA end better, TRBJ2-7 makes the J call doubtful. This receptor was taken from a woman in her 50s with HIV. This specimen was unsorted PBMCs, taken 3.7 years after starting antiretroviral therapy. The CDR3 protein is CASTSVSTGGYEQYF. The DNA of the CDR3 is TGTGCCAGCACGTCGGTATCGACAGGGGGGTACGAGCAGTACTTC.